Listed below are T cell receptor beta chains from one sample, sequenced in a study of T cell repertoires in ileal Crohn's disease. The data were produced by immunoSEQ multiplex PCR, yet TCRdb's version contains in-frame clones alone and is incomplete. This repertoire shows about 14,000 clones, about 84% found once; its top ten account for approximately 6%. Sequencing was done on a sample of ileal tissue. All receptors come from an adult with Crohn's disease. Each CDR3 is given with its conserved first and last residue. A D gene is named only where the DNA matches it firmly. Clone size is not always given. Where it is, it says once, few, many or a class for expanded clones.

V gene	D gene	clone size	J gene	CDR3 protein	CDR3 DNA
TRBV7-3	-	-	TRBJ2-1	CASSPRGKDEQFF	TGTGCCAGCAGCCCCCGGGGGAAGGATGAGCAGTTCTTC
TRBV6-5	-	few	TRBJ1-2	CASTTTGNGYTF	TGTGCCAGCACTACCACAGGAAATGGCTACACCTTC
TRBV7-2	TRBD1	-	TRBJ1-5	CASSRDREGQPQHF	TGTGCCAGCAGCCGGGACAGGGAAGGTCAGCCCCAGCATTTT
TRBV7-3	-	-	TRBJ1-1	CASSLSGQLEAFF	TGTGCCAGCAGCTTATCTGGGCAGCTTGAAGCTTTCTTT
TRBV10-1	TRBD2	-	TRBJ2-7	CASSEGLANSYEQYF	TGCGCCAGCAGTGAGGGACTAGCGAACTCCTACGAGCAGTACTTC
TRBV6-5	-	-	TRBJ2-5	CASSYSRGWETQYF	TGTGCCAGCAGTTACTCCCGTGGCTGGGAGACCCAGTACTTC
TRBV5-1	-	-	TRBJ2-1	CASGSPEGEQFF	TGCGCCAGCGGTAGTCCGGAGGGTGAGCAGTTCTTC
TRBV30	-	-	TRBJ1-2	CAWLYRGSGYTF	TGTGCCTGGTTGTATCGGGGTTCTGGCTACACCTTC
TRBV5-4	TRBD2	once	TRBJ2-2	CASSLGGIAGGAGELFF	TGTGCCAGCAGCTTGGGGGGAATAGCGGGAGGCGCCGGGGAGCTGTTTTTT
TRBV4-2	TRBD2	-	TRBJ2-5	CASSQDRLAGEETQYF	TGTGCCAGCAGCCAAGATAGACTAGCGGGGGAAGAGACCCAGTACTTC
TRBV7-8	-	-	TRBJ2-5	CASSPGLGMETQYF	TGTGCCAGCAGCCCGGGACTTGGTATGGAGACCCAGTACTTC
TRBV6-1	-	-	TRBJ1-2	CASSEVRGGYGYTF	TGTGCCAGCAGTGAAGTTAGAGGTGGCTATGGCTACACCTTC
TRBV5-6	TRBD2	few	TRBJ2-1	CASSVTSAGEQFF	TGTGCCAGCAGCGTAACTAGCGCGGGCGAGCAGTTCTTC
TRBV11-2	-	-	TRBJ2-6	CASSPRTRGSSGANVLTF	TGTGCCAGCAGTCCCCGGACTAGGGGGAGCTCTGGGGCCAACGTCCTGACTTTC
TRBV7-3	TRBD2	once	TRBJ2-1	CASSLSGRAENEQFF	TGTGCCAGCAGCCTTAGCGGGAGGGCCGAAAATGAGCAGTTCTTC
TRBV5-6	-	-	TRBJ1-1	CASSPRPGGGTEAFF	TGTGCCAGCAGCCCCCGTCCCGGGGGAGGCACTGAAGCTTTCTTT
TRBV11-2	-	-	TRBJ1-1	CASSGGLAKAEAFF	TGTGCCAGCAGCGGGGGACTGGCGAAAGCTGAAGCTTTCTTT
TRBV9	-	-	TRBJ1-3	CASSVAASGNTIYF	TGTGCCAGCAGCGTAGCCGCGTCTGGAAACACCATATATTTT
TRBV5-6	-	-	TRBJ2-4	CASSRGGAAKNIQYF	TGTGCCAGCAGCCGCGGCGGGGCGGCCAAAAACATTCAGTACTTC
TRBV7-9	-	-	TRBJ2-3	CASSFPGVGADTQYF	TGTGCCAGCAGCTTCCCAGGGGTTGGAGCGGATACGCAGTATTTT
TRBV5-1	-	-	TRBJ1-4	CASSLGRTRDEKLFF	TGCGCCAGCAGCTTGGGACGGACTAGAGATGAAAAACTGTTTTTT
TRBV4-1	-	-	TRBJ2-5	CASSQDQALQETQYF	TGCGCCAGCAGCCAAGACCAGGCGTTGCAAGAGACCCAGTACTTC
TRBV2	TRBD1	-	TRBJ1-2	CASSETGYGYTF	TGTGCCAGCAGTGAGACAGGGTATGGCTACACCTTC
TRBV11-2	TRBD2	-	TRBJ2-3	CASSLGAGGPTDTQYF	TGTGCCAGCAGCTTAGGGGCGGGGGGACCCACAGATACGCAGTATTTT
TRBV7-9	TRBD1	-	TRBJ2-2	CASSSRDRGNTGELFF	TGTGCCAGCAGTTCAAGGGACAGGGGAAACACCGGGGAGCTGTTTTTT
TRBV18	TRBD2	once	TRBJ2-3	CASSPQKRGISDSDTQYF	TGTGCCAGCTCCCCCCAGAAGCGGGGCATCAGCGATTCAGATACGCAGTATTTT
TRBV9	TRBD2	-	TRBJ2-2	CASSVLGSGGGANTGELFF	TGTGCCAGCAGCGTCCTCGGCAGCGGGGGGGGAGCGAACACCGGGGAGCTGTTTTTT